This T cell receptor (beta chain) was retrieved from a study of identical twins. Trimming stripped 5 bases from V and 2 bases from J, with 19 bases between. This CDR3 has 17 residues. TCRdb re-called the 5' RACE reads with MiXCR, one entry per CDR3 protein. The table shows approximately 500,000 distinct CDR3 sequences, with 20% to 25% occurring only once. A few counts support this clonotype. These data are also associated with another study on T cells expressing NK-cell markers.

Sequences were obtained from CD4+ T cells sorted from blood. The V and J genes are TRBV12-3 or TRBV12-4 and TRBJ1-3; weak D call: TRBD1 (6 bases). This clonotype originated in a woman under 30 in good health. The CDR3 protein is CASSLRTVFTAGNTIYF. The CDR3 coding sequence is TGTGCCAGCAGTCTAAGGACAGTCTTTACAGCTGGAAACACCATATATTTT.